A selection of T cell receptor beta chains follows, all from one sample in a study of T cell changes during pregnancy in multiple sclerosis. Sequenced by immunoSEQ multiplex PCR; TCRdb stores in-frame clones only, minus some. The sample holds roughly 40,000 clones, 90% to 95% seen once. This sample comprised peripheral blood, obtained in the third trimester of pregnancy. The receptors derive from a female donor with multiple sclerosis, enrolled in a pregnancy study. Each CDR3 is given without its conserved first and last residue. Each record gives: J gene, V gene, D gene, CDR3 protein. The D gene is left open where the match is weak.

TRBJ2-5 | TRBV9 | TRBD2 | ASSVGSSGGQETQY
TRBJ2-1 | TRBV2 | TRBD2 | ASGGLAGVYNEQF
TRBJ2-7 | TRBV7-6 | TRBD1 | ASSLDPGGYVSEQY
TRBJ2-7 | TRBV2 | TRBD2 | AILLAGRSYEQY
TRBJ2-7 | TRBV11-1 | TRBD2 | ASSETTGGPVEQY
TRBJ2-1 | TRBV7-9 | TRBD1 | ASSYNRGSSYNEQF
TRBJ1-5 | TRBV27 | TRBD1 | ASSSEGAGNQPQH
TRBJ2-2 | TRBV9 | TRBD2 | ASSALPRLASEGTGELF
TRBJ2-1 | TRBV18 | TRBD2 | ASSRRLAGDGDEQF
TRBJ2-7 | TRBV10-3 | TRBD2 | AITPGGGSYEQY
TRBJ1-2 | TRBV28 | NA | ASSWGRGWYGYT
TRBJ1-2 | TRBV7-2 | TRBD1 | ASSRLGDSYGYT
TRBJ2-7 | TRBV7-2 | NA | ASSLAGGPHEQY
TRBJ1-1 | TRBV5-4 | TRBD1 | ASSRQGGDTEAF
TRBJ1-6 | TRBV7-9 | NA | ASSLGGRGTPLH
TRBJ2-7 | TRBV6-5 | TRBD1 | ASSYTQGGSEQY
TRBJ2-7 | TRBV28 | NA | ASSLQGPGFHEQY
TRBJ1-3 | TRBV6-1 | NA | ASSERHAGNTIY
TRBJ1-5 | TRBV27 | NA | ASSVERNQPQH
TRBJ2-5 | TRBV5-4 | NA | ASSPNGETQY
TRBJ2-3 | TRBV18 | NA | ASSPGGGQGTQY
TRBJ1-1 | TRBV9 | TRBD1 | ASSPRTGASSEAF
TRBJ2-2 | TRBV6-1 | NA | ASSEWAANTGELF
TRBJ2-2 | TRBV7-2 | NA | ASSSTGSGELF
TRBJ1-1 | TRBV10-3 | NA | AIRAAGNTEAF
TRBJ1-2 | TRBV5-6 | NA | ASSLVGSGSYGYT
TRBJ1-4 | TRBV19 | NA | ASSPQRVLQEKLF
TRBJ1-1 | TRBV7-9 | TRBD1 | ASSLVARGTTEAF
TRBJ1-6 | TRBV4-3 | TRBD1 | ASSQDPGGESSPLH
TRBJ2-2 | TRBV19 | NA | ASSHRGTGELF
TRBJ1-5 | TRBV7-8 | NA | ASSFREGDQPQH
TRBJ2-1 | TRBV28 | TRBD2 | ASSYTLGRGNNEQF
TRBJ2-7 | TRBV4-1 | NA | ASSQDLVYEQY
TRBJ2-7 | TRBV28 | NA | ASSQFRGGGPGDEQY
TRBJ2-7 | TRBV28 | TRBD2 | ASSRGLARTYEQY
TRBJ1-4 | TRBV10-1 | TRBD1 | ASRGKILRDRALSMRELF
TRBJ2-1 | TRBV7-9 | TRBD1 | ASSSPGTDNEQF
TRBJ1-2 | TRBV6-6 | NA | ASSSRQGGGYT
TRBJ1-6 | TRBV2 | TRBD1 | ASRGVDRDNSPLH
TRBJ2-3 | TRBV5-1 | TRBD2 | ASRLAGVFDTQY
TRBJ2-3 | TRBV19 | TRBD2 | ASSILAGAPSTDTQY
TRBJ1-2 | TRBV5-1 | TRBD1 | ASSLLQGDHYGYT
TRBJ1-1 | TRBV10-3 | TRBD1 | AIRTEGQPSEAF
TRBJ1-4 | TRBV30 | TRBD1 | AWSNRDRGRDEKLF
TRBJ2-5 | TRBV19 | TRBD2 | ASRPSGGVSETQY
TRBJ1-4 | TRBV28 | TRBD1 | ASSQGGTNEKLF
TRBJ2-1 | TRBV28 | NA | ASSSSSGSYNEQF
TRBJ1-5 | TRBV15 | NA | ATSEGQTSNQPQH
TRBJ1-1 | TRBV18 | TRBD1 | ASSPPEGQGLGATEAF
TRBJ1-1 | TRBV7-8 | TRBD1 | ASSPGTGGRHTEAF
TRBJ1-1 | TRBV18 | NA | ASSPQGLVDQAF
TRBJ2-7 | TRBV27 | TRBD1 | ASSSQWDSKYEQY
TRBJ2-1 | TRBV4-3 | TRBD2 | ASSTGLNSYNEQF
TRBJ2-6 | TRBV6-1 | NA | ASSERGSGANVLT
TRBJ1-4 | TRBV27 | NA | ASSFLRGRAKEKLF
TRBJ2-1 | TRBV5-6 | NA | ASSLSRGMVNEQF
TRBJ2-2 | TRBV19 | TRBD1 | ASRSDRATPRNTGELF
TRBJ2-3 | TRBV30 | NA | AWSVQGLPTDTQY
TRBJ2-5 | TRBV4-2 | TRBD1 | ASRRIGTAQETQY
TRBJ1-6 | TRBV5-1 | NA | ASSRDSSSYNSPLH